A selection of T cell receptor beta chains follows, all from one sample in a study of tissue T cells after allogeneic stem cell transplantation. Method: immunoSEQ multiplex PCR; TCRdb's copy keeps in-frame clones and lacks some. The sample consists of some 25,000 clones, about 89% of them appearing once. Source: blood, taken before transplantation. These TCRs come from a male donor older than 55 who later had graft-versus-host disease after an allogeneic stem cell transplant. CDR3s include the opening cysteine and the closing phenylalanine or tryptophan. The order of the fields is J gene, V gene, D gene, clone size, CDR3 DNA, CDR3 protein. A D gene is named only where the DNA matches it firmly. Expanded clones get a size class; other rows say once, few or many, or leave the size out.

>TRBJ1-1|TRBV19|.|.
TGTGCCAGTAGTATGAACAAGAACACTGAAGCTTTCTTT
CASSMNKNTEAFF
>TRBJ2-1|TRBV30|TRBD2|.
TGTGCCTGGAGTGTACGAACAGCGGGAGGTTACAATGAGCAGTTCTTC
CAWSVRTAGGYNEQFF
>TRBJ1-2|TRBV7-2|.|.
TGTGCCAGCAGCTTAAATTTGGGGGACCGACCTAACTATGGCTACACCTTC
CASSLNLGDRPNYGYTF
>TRBJ2-1|TRBV4-2|TRBD2|.
TGTGCCAGCAGCCAAGGTAAACTAGCGGGAGGTTTCTACAATGAGCAGTTCTTC
CASSQGKLAGGFYNEQFF
>TRBJ2-3|TRBV5-1|TRBD2|.
TGCGCCAGCAGCTGGTCCACTAGCGGGAACACAGATACGCAGTATTTT
CASSWSTSGNTDTQYF
>TRBJ2-4|TRBV18|TRBD2|.
TGTGCCAGCTCACCTGGCGGGAGGGCCAGGAACATTCAGTACTTC
CASSPGGRARNIQYF
>TRBJ1-6|TRBV5-4|.|.
TGTGCCAGCAGCATAATAGGACGGAATAATTCACCCCTCCACTTT
CASSIIGRNNSPLHF
>TRBJ2-1|TRBV29-1|.|few
TGCAGCGTTGAAGTGACTATGTACAATGAGCAGTTCTTC
CSVEVTMYNEQFF
>TRBJ2-1|TRBV10-3|.|.
TGTGCCATATCGGAAGGGATCCTCGATGAGCAGTTCTTC
CAISEGILDEQFF
>TRBJ2-7|TRBV13|TRBD2|.
TGTGCCAGCAGCTCCGGGGGGGGGTACGAGCAGTACTTC
CASSSGGGYEQYF
>TRBJ2-2|TRBV18|.|.
TGTGCCAGCTCGCATTACGGGGCCGAGAACACCGGGGAGCTGTTTTTT
CASSHYGAENTGELFF
>TRBJ1-6|TRBV5-1|TRBD1|few
TGCGCCAGCAGCTCGGGACAGGAAAATTCACCCCTCCACTTT
CASSSGQENSPLHF
>TRBJ2-3|TRBV4-3|TRBD2|.
TGCGCCAGCAGCCAAGATGGACTAGCGGGCACAGATACGCAGTATTTT
CASSQDGLAGTDTQYF
>TRBJ1-5|TRBV4-3|.|.
TGCGCCAGCAGCCAAGAATCGGGTAGCAATCAGCCCCAGCATTTT
CASSQESGSNQPQHF
>TRBJ1-2|TRBV6-6|.|few
TGTGCCAGCAGCCAGGACACCTATGGCTACACCTTC
CASSQDTYGYTF
>TRBJ2-1|TRBV24-1|TRBD1|.
TGTGCCACCAGTGACTCCGGGACAGCTTACAATGAGCAGTTCTTC
CATSDSGTAYNEQFF
>TRBJ1-1|TRBV5-1|.|.
TGCGCCAGCAGCTTTGGGGGGTTTGGCACTGAAGCTTTCTTT
CASSFGGFGTEAFF
>TRBJ1-1|TRBV18|.|few
TGTGCCAGCTCACCGTCTCAGGCTGGCACTGAAGCTTTCTTT
CASSPSQAGTEAFF
>TRBJ1-5|TRBV3-1/TRBV3-2|TRBD1|.
TGTGCCAGCAGCCAAAAAGGGGGCGGTCAGCCCCAGCATTTT
CASSQKGGGQPQHF
>TRBJ2-5|TRBV23-1|.|.
TGCGCCAGCAGTCAAGGTACCCCGGGGCCGCCCGGACCGGGGGAGACCCAGTACTTC
CASSQGTPGPPGPGETQYF
>TRBJ1-2|TRBV11-2|.|.
TGTGCCAGCAGCCTGTCAGGGGATACTAACTATGGCTACACCTTC
CASSLSGDTNYGYTF
>TRBJ1-1|TRBV19|.|.
TGTGCCAGTAGTAGAGGGGCTAACACTGAAGCTTTCTTT
CASSRGANTEAFF
>TRBJ2-1|TRBV5-4|.|.
TGTGCCAGCAGCTGGGGGCGTCTAGTCGACAATGAGCAGTTCTTC
CASSWGRLVDNEQFF
>TRBJ1-4|TRBV3-1/TRBV3-2|.|.
TGTGCCAGCAGCCAAGATTGGAGCCCGGGGGAAAAACTGTTTTTT
CASSQDWSPGEKLFF
>TRBJ2-2|TRBV9|.|.
TGTGCCAGCAGCGTAGAGGGTCAGATAACCGGGGAGCTGTTTTTT
CASSVEGQITGELFF
>TRBJ1-3|TRBV5-4|TRBD1|.
TGTGCCAGCAGCCTCGACAGGGGATCTGGAAACACCATATATTTT
CASSLDRGSGNTIYF
>TRBJ1-2|TRBV4-3|TRBD1|.
TGCGCCAGCAGCCAAGACCAGGGGGCGCAGAACTATGGCTACACCTTC
CASSQDQGAQNYGYTF
>TRBJ1-2|TRBV24-1|.|.
TGTGCCACCAGTGATCAGGACCGACCGGGGGACTATGGCTACACCTTC
CATSDQDRPGDYGYTF
>TRBJ2-7|TRBV6-5|.|.
TGTGCCAGCAGCCCCAGGGTCTACGAGCAGTACTTC
CASSPRVYEQYF
>TRBJ1-2|TRBV5-1|.|.
TGCGCCAGCAGCGGGACGATTTATGGCTACACCTTC
CASSGTIYGYTF
>TRBJ1-1|TRBV29-1|TRBD1|.
TGCAGCGTTGAAGGTCGATCGGACAGGGGGCTAACTGAAGCTTTCTTT
CSVEGRSDRGLTEAFF
>TRBJ2-7|TRBV9|.|.
TGTGCCAGCAGCGTAGATTGGGGAAATGAGCAGTACTTC
CASSVDWGNEQYF
>TRBJ2-1|TRBV19|.|.
TGTGCCAGTAGTATAGCCGGGGGCAACTACAATGAGCAGTTCTTC
CASSIAGGNYNEQFF
>TRBJ1-1|TRBV9|.|.
TGTGCCAGCAGCGTAAGAGAGGGGTTTTTGAACACTGAAGCTTTCTTT
CASSVREGFLNTEAFF
>TRBJ2-2|TRBV7-9|.|.
TGTGCCAGCAAAAAGGGTCTACTAAACGCCGGGGAGCTGTTTTTT
CASKKGLLNAGELFF
>TRBJ2-2|TRBV19|.|.
TGTGCCAGTAGTATTCTACAGGGTGCAACCGGGGAGCTGTTTTTT
CASSILQGATGELFF
>TRBJ2-3|TRBV7-8|.|.
TGTGCCAGCAGCCCGGGGGCAGATACGCAGTATTTT
CASSPGADTQYF
>TRBJ2-3|TRBV7-3|.|.
TGTGCCAGCAGCTTAGCACTCTCACATACGCAGTATTTT
CASSLALSHTQYF
>TRBJ2-7|TRBV19|.|.
TGTGCCAGTAGTACCGGAGTCGGCTACGAGCAGTACTTC
CASSTGVGYEQYF
>TRBJ1-1|TRBV11-1|.|.
TGTGCCAGCAGCTTCCGCAGGGGCGTGAACACTGAAGCTTTCTTT
CASSFRRGVNTEAFF
>TRBJ2-1|TRBV9|TRBD2|.
TGTGCCAGCAGCCTTATGACTAGCGGGAGAGGCAGAGAGCAGTTCTTC
CASSLMTSGRGREQFF
>TRBJ2-7|TRBV3-1/TRBV3-2|.|once
TGTGCCAGCAGCCAAGCCGTCGGCCCCTACGAGCAGTACTTC
CASSQAVGPYEQYF
>TRBJ2-3|TRBV5-4|.|.
TGTGCCAGCAGGGGGGGCTCCCCACTCACAGATACGCAGTATTTT
CASRGGSPLTDTQYF
>TRBJ1-2|TRBV25-1|.|.
TGTGCCAGCAGTGTCAGGGATGGCTACACCTTC
CASSVRDGYTF
>TRBJ2-1|TRBV28|.|.
TGTGCCAGCAGTTTGGGGGATGAGCAGTTCTTC
CASSLGDEQFF
>TRBJ1-4|TRBV25-1|TRBD1|.
TGTGCCAGCAGTGAGTCGGGACAGGGGAATGAAAAACTGTTTTTT
CASSESGQGNEKLFF
>TRBJ1-2|TRBV7-2|TRBD1|.
TGTGCCAGCAGCTTAGCTGGGACAGACTATGGCTACACCTTC
CASSLAGTDYGYTF
>TRBJ2-3|TRBV5-1|TRBD1|.
TGCGCCAGCTGGGGACAGTATATCACAGATACGCAGTATTTT
CASWGQYITDTQYF
>TRBJ1-6|TRBV25-1|.|.
TGTGCCAGCAGTGGTACCGACAGTACCTCCTATAATTCACCCCTCCACTTT
CASSGTDSTSYNSPLHF
>TRBJ2-1|TRBV5-5|TRBD2|.
TGTGCCAGCAGCTTGGAAGGCGGGAGGGAAAGGGAGGAGCAGTTCTTC
CASSLEGGREREEQFF
>TRBJ1-2|TRBV30|.|.
TGTGCCTGGAGTGTTACACACACAGGGAGCGGCTACACCTTC
CAWSVTHTGSGYTF
>TRBJ1-2|TRBV18|.|.
TGTGCCAGCTCACCATCTCGAAACTATGGCTACACCTTC
CASSPSRNYGYTF
>TRBJ1-1|TRBV3-1/TRBV3-2|.|.
TGTGCCAGCAGCCCCCGGCCAAACACTGAAGCTTTCTTT
CASSPRPNTEAFF
>TRBJ2-7|TRBV4-1|TRBD1|.
TGCGCCAGCAGCCTTGGACAGGGCGCCTACGAGCAGTACTTC
CASSLGQGAYEQYF
>TRBJ2-7|TRBV10-3|.|.
TGTGCCATCTCTGGGAGAGACTACGAGCAGTACTTC
CAISGRDYEQYF
>TRBJ2-1|TRBV6-5|.|.
TGTGCCAGCAGTCTTGAAAGGGGGACGCAGTTCTTC
CASSLERGTQFF
>TRBJ1-6|TRBV27|TRBD1|.
TGTGCCAGCAGTCCCAGGACAGGGAGGGGTTGGCATTCACCCCTCCACTTT
CASSPRTGRGWHSPLHF
>TRBJ1-1|TRBV7-9|.|.
TGTGCCAGCAGCTTAGCCCCAGCAGATGAAGCTTTCTTT
CASSLAPADEAFF
>TRBJ1-2|TRBV28|.|once
TGTGCCAGCAGTCTGACACCAAACTATGGCTACACCTTC
CASSLTPNYGYTF